Listed below are T cell receptor beta chains from one sample, sequenced in a study of cytomegalovirus exposure and HLA in healthy donors. Sequencing was performed with immunoSEQ multiplex PCR; in TCRdb, only in-frame clones are kept and a portion is missing. The sample records some 99,000 clones, almost 75% being singletons. The specimen was PBMCs. The receptors originated from a man aged 35 to 55 in good health and CMV-seronegative. Each CDR3 is given without its conserved first and last residue.

v_gene	j_gene	len	CDR3aa
TRBV9	TRBJ2-3	13	ASSVRGDYRDTQY
TRBV19	TRBJ2-4	16	ASIDGTPHYLAKNIQY
TRBV10-3	TRBJ1-5	13	AISGGAGYDQPQH
TRBV18	TRBJ2-7	13	ASSISGTGTYEQY
TRBV29-1	TRBJ2-7	12	SANGRGGNYEQY
TRBV2	TRBJ2-1	12	ASSDYLQGNEQF
TRBV11-3	TRBJ2-3	13	ASSRGGVSTDTQY
TRBV19	TRBJ1-1	13	ASSIAQKMNTEAF
TRBV6-1	TRBJ1-1	13	ASSRTHRGGTEAF
TRBV29-1	TRBJ1-2	7	SVREGYT
TRBV4-3	TRBJ2-1	14	ASSQEGGGAYNEQF
TRBV25-1	TRBJ1-2	14	ASSEAGRVRGDGYT